The 20 T cell receptor beta chains below come from one sample, sequenced in a study of cytomegalovirus exposure and HLA in healthy donors. Assay used: immunoSEQ multiplex PCR; TCRdb lists only in-frame clones, some missing. The data hold 180,000 or so clones, with 85% to 90% observed a single time. Sequenced input: PBMCs. Receptors originate from a woman in her twenties or thirties in good health and CMV-seronegative.

In regard to this clone: Relative to the germline gene, one junction end is altered; a read error may explain this. The rearrangement links TRBV15 to TRBJ1-2; no clear D gene. Looked up from germline, CDR1 is LNHNV and CDR2 is YYDKDF (reference sequence). This CDR3 has 15 amino acids. The DNA for the CDR3 is TGTGCCACCAGCAGTCTCCGGGGATTTAACGATGGCTACACCTTC. Translated, it gives CATSSLRGFNDGYTF.

V and J are TRBV6-1 and TRBJ2-3, with 14 nucleotides matching TRBD2. J lost 4 bases, V lost 6 bases, and 3 bases had no gene match. In germline, CDR1 is MNHNS, CDR2 SASEGT. This CDR3 spans 15 amino acids. For the CDR3, the DNA is TGTGCCAGCAGCCCGACTAGCGGGGGGGCAGATACGCAGTATTTT. Amino acids: CASSPTSGGADTQYF.

This chain links TRBV19 with TRBJ2-7, with D maybe TRBD1 (6 bases). The CDR3 totals 14 residues. V was trimmed by 4 bases and J by 4 bases, leaving 14 bases between them. Germline lookup yields CDR1 LNHDA and CDR2 SQIVND (reference sequence). As DNA, the CDR3 is TGTGCCAGTAGTAGCTCGGACAGTATTTACGAGCAGTACTTC. Protein: CASSSSDSIYEQYF. Filled out from reference TRBV19 and TRBJ2-7, the complete variable domain reads DGGITQSPKYLFRKEGQNVTLSCEQNLNHDAMYWYRQDPGQGLRLIYYSQIVNDFQKGDIAEGYSVSREKKESFPLTVTSAQKNPTAFYLCASSSSDSIYEQYFGPGTRLTVT.

The rearrangement uses TRBV5-6 and TRBJ2-6, with a tentative D call TRBD2 (7 bases). The CDR3 spans 17 residues. The ends were cut back, 3 bases at V and 0 bases at J, with 13 bases in the middle. Looked up from germline, CDR1 is SGHDT and CDR2 is YYEEEE. The CDR3 loop is CASSWGGGRSGANVLTF. The CDR3 nucleotides are TGTGCCAGCAGCTGGGGAGGGGGGCGCTCTGGGGCCAACGTCCTGACTTTC.

This rearrangement joins TRBV6-1 to TRBJ2-7; no clear D. Germline values: CDR1 MNHNS, CDR2 SASEGT. V lost 2 bases, J lost 0 bases, and 8 bases lay in between. This CDR3 region has 14 residues. CDR3 DNA sequence: TGTGCCAGCAGTGAATTGGCCAACTCCTACGAGCAGTACTTC. Translation gives CASSELANSYEQYF.

In this sample, this clone turned up once. The chain combines TRBV6-5 with TRBJ2-5; the match to TRBD1 covers 7 bases. CDR3 length: 15 residues. Germline values: CDR1 MNHEY, CDR2 SVGAGI. J lost 3 bases, V lost 1 base, and 5 bases had no gene match. This CDR3 reads CASSYFGDSEETQYF. As DNA, the CDR3 is TGTGCCAGCAGTTACTTCGGGGACAGCGAAGAGACCCAGTACTTC.

The count of this clone is one. This chain uses TRBV27 with TRBJ1-3; D is undetermined. V dropped 6 bases and J dropped 4 bases, with 10 bases sitting between them. This CDR3 spans 13 amino acids. Germline V gene lookup returns CDR1 MNHEY and CDR2 SMNVEV (reference sequence). CDR3 nucleotide sequence: TGTGCCAGCAGCGCCCGACTAGGAAACACCATATATTTT. It codes for CASSARLGNTIYF.

The chain combines TRBV6-5 with TRBJ2-7; TRBD1 agrees at 7 bases. Germline CDR1 MNHEY, CDR2 SVGAGI. V lost 2 bases, J lost 6 bases, and 4 bases stayed unmatched. This CDR3 spans 13 amino acids. In DNA form, the CDR3 reads TGTGCCAGCAGTTACGAGGGGGCTGGCGAGCAGTACTTC. This translates into CASSYEGAGEQYF.

The chain recombines TRBV6-6 with TRBJ2-7; no definite D call. CDR3 size: 12 residues. Germline-derived CDR1 and CDR2 are MNHNY and SVGAGI (reference sequence). V was cut by 2 bases and J by 1 base, with 3 bases left in between. The CDR3 loop is CASSYESYEQYF. The CDR3, as DNA: TGTGCCAGCAGTTACGAGTCCTACGAGCAGTACTTC.

The gene calls are TRBV18 and TRBJ2-3; D uncertain. This CDR3 has 13 amino acids. Trimming pared 4 bases from V and 5 bases from J, leaving 10 bases between. Germline V gene sequence: CDR1 KGHSH, CDR2 LQKENI. The CDR3 here is CASSLLFGDTQYF. CDR3 in DNA: TGTGCCAGCTCACTCCTGTTCGGAGATACGCAGTATTTT.

V usage is TRBV6-5 and J usage is TRBJ1-1; TRBD1 agrees at 7 bases. The CDR3 is 15 amino acids. Germline trimming cut 7 bases from V and 3 bases from J; bases unmatched to any gene: 11. The germline V gene has CDR1 MNHEY and CDR2 SVGAGI. Written as DNA, the CDR3 is TGTGCCAGCAACCGGGACAGCCCCCAGTACACTGAAGCTTTCTTT. This codes for CASNRDSPQYTEAFF.

This clone has a single count. The rearrangement uses TRBV5-6 and TRBJ1-1; the match to TRBD1 covers 8 bases. The CDR3 is 12 residues long. Trimming removed 0 bases from V and 11 bases from J; junction bases left unmatched: 3. Germline CDR1 SGHDT, CDR2 YYEEEE. CDR3: CASSLAGGRAFF. CDR3 DNA: TGTGCCAGCAGCTTGGCAGGGGGCCGGGCTTTCTTT.

This chain joins TRBV5-1 and TRBJ2-2; 9 bases fit TRBD1. Trimming removed 5 bases from V and 1 base from J; junction bases left unmatched: 3. This CDR3 is 15 amino acids long. Germline V gene sequence: CDR1 SGHRS, CDR2 YFSETQ. This chain's CDR3 is CASSTGQGNTGELFF. DNA for the CDR3: TGCGCCAGCAGTACGGGACAGGGGAACACCGGGGAGCTGTTTTTT.

This rearrangement joins TRBV5-1 to TRBJ2-3; TRBD1 agrees at 10 bases. This CDR3 region has 15 residues. CDR1 is SGHRS, CDR2 YFSETQ, per germline. The V segment lost 0 bases and the J segment 7 bases; nucleotides outside the gene matches: 5. The CDR3 bases are TGCGCCAGCAGCTTGGAGGGGACAGGGGCTTATACGCAGTATTTT. Encoded protein: CASSLEGTGAYTQYF.

V is TRBV10-2 and J is TRBJ1-1; possibly TRBD1 for D (5 bases). V lost 5 bases and J 8 bases, leaving 9 bases between the germline ends. CDR1 and CDR2 (germline): WSHSY, SAAADI. CDR3 length: 11 residues. The CDR3 DNA reads as TGCGCCAGCAGTCCAGGGTCAGAAGCTTTCTTT. It yields the protein CASSPGSEAFF.

The chain carries TRBV4-1 and TRBJ2-5; 12 nucleotides agree with TRBD2. V shed 1 base, J shed 3 bases, and the junction held 3 bases outside the gene matches. The CDR3 consists of 16 residues. The germline gives CDR1 MGHRA, CDR2 YSYEKL. The CDR3 loop reads CASSQGTSGAEETQYF. CDR3 coding DNA: TGCGCCAGCAGCCAAGGGACTAGCGGGGCGGAAGAGACCCAGTACTTC.

This clone was observed a single time. The DNA of the CDR3 is TGTGCCAGCAGTGAAGCGCGGGGTTTAGGGACAGCCTCTGGGGCCAACGTCCTGACTTTC. Protein: CASSEARGLGTASGANVLTF. This chain joins TRBV2 and TRBJ2-6; TRBD1 is a possible D gene (7 bases). The CDR3 extends over 20 amino acids. From germline, CDR1 is SNHLY and CDR2 FYNNEI. V was clipped by 0 bases and J by 0 bases, with 18 bases between them.

The rearrangement uses TRBV9 and TRBJ2-7, with TRBD2 matching 12 bases. After removal of 3 bases from V and 7 bases from J, the junction contained 5 bases not matched to a gene. Germline assignment: CDR1 SGDLS and CDR2 YYNGEE. The CDR3 totals 14 residues. CDR3 DNA sequence: TGTGCCAGCAGCGCTCTAGGGACTAGCGGGGAGCAGTACTTC. Translated: CASSALGTSGEQYF. The variable domain in full, completed from reference TRBV9 and TRBJ2-7, reads DSGVTQTPKHLITATGQRVTLRCSPRSGDLSVYWYQQSLDQGLQFLIQYYNGEERAKGNILERFSAQQFPDLHSELNLSSLELGDSALYFCASSALGTSGEQYFGPGTRLTVT.

This clone was counted once. This chain uses TRBV20-1 with TRBJ1-2; D not certain. CDR1 is DFQATT, CDR2 SNEGSKA, per germline (reference sequence). CDR3 length equals 11 residues. The germline V and J ends were trimmed by 5 bases and 0 bases, with 4 bases remaining between them. The CDR3 DNA sequence: TGCAGTGCTCCAGCTAACTATGGCTACACCTTC. Translated: CSAPANYGYTF.

The CDR3 DNA is TGCGCCAGCAGTGAGTGGGGGGAGGAGACCCAGTACTTC. Protein product: CASSEWGEETQYF. The chain joins TRBV10-2 to TRBJ2-5, with a tentative D call TRBD2 (6 bases). V lost 1 base and J 5 bases, leaving 8 bases between the germline ends. This CDR3 contains 13 residues. CDR1 and CDR2 from the germline V gene are WSHSY and SAAADI.